The source of this T cell receptor (beta chain) is a study of control samples from healthy donors and cancer patients. In germline, CDR1 is MDHEN, CDR2 SYDVKM. The J segment lost 4 bases and the V segment lost 8 bases, leaving 16 bases of the junction unmatched. The CDR3 has 17 amino acids. Sequenced by immunoSEQ multiplex PCR; TCRdb stores in-frame clones only, minus some. The profile covers 150,000 to 200,000 clones, with just over 85% appearing a single time and 1.5% to 2% taken by the ten largest. The specimen sequenced was blood. This clonotype was obtained from a man younger than 30 in good health. This chain joins TRBV28 and TRBJ1-2; TRBD1 matches at 10 bases. The CDR3 DNA follows: TGTGCCAGCGACCCCCCCCCTGGACAGGGGGGGACCTATGGCTACACCTTC. Its protein is CASDPPPGQGGTYGYTF.